This T cell receptor beta chain stems from a study of OX40 agonist ivuxolimab in advanced cancers. Study-level results: Clonal expansion by week 6 occurred in CD4+ and CD8+ blood T cells (at 0.1 to 3.0 mg/kg).

The V gene lost 2 bases and the J gene lost 3 bases, with 31 bases spanning the gap. Germline V gives CDR1 MNHEY, CDR2 SMNVEV (reference sequence). The CDR3 length is 22 residues. Repertoires were generated with immunoSEQ multiplex PCR, while TCRdb's copy carries only in-frame clones and drops some. This sample has about 96,000 clones, with 90% found just once. As concerns this clone: The antigen is not known.

The sequence derives from an adult with an advanced solid tumor such as melanoma, head and neck, liver or kidney cancer. The chain joins TRBV27 to TRBJ2-2, with D perhaps TRBD2 (7 bases). The sample was CD4+ or CD8+ T cells sorted from blood, taken in a trial of the OX40 agonist ivuxolimab. The CDR3 DNA reads TGTGCCAGCAGTTTAAAAGGACGAACGCGGGGGCTTTTAGTCGCGGACACCGGGGAGCTGTTTTTT. Residues: CASSLKGRTRGLLVADTGELFF.